The clone carrying this T cell receptor beta chain was counted a few times. No antigen is known for it. The sample originates from a study of beta chain features in type 1 diabetes. Findings of the study overall: A moderate, significant TCRB CDR3 shortening appeared in type 1 diabetes across four CD4+ subsets. Short templates might get an advantage during PCR, and this would be equal in patients and controls.

Sequenced material consisted of expressed TCRB transcripts (all of the isolated RNA was reverse transcribed). Profiling relied on immunoSEQ multiplex PCR, and the TCRdb table lists in-frame clones only, not all of them. In the table there are approximately 730,000 clones, around an eighth of which are singletons. CDR3 size: 16 residues. The germline CDR1 and CDR2 sequences are SGHTA and FQGNSA. The V gene end was trimmed by 8 bases and the J gene end by 3 bases; junction bases not matched to a gene: 13. Sequenced input: naive CD4+ T cells from blood. This sequence joins TRBV7-2 and TRBJ2-1; TRBD2 matches at 7 bases. This clonotype was obtained from a man aged 18 to 30 with type 1 diabetes. This CDR3 reads CASGLSGEPFYNEQFF. The CDR3 DNA is TGTGCCAGCGGATTAAGCGGGGAACCATTCTACAATGAGCAGTTCTTC.